A single sample gave rise to the 14 T cell receptor beta chains below, sequenced in a study of T cell repertoires in cytomegalovirus infection. Their antigens remain unidentified. MiXCR, applied by TCRdb to the reads, yields one record per CDR3 protein. This sample yields about half a million distinct CDR3 sequences, of which roughly 42% are seen a single time; about 45% belongs to the top ten. The source material was cultured PBMCs, sampled from culture after CMV antigen stimulation. The receptors were sampled from a human donor in good health (CMV status not recorded). Some clones in this sample may be carry-over from other donors' samples.

This clonotype was seen only a few times. This sequence joins TRBV7-6 and TRBJ2-1; 9 positions match TRBD1. Germline V CDR1 and CDR2: SGHVS, FNYEAQ. This CDR3 is 16 amino acids long. Losses at the gene ends were 2 bases for V and 4 bases for J; bases not matched to a gene: 6. The CDR3 sequence is CASSLHAGQGYNEQFF. CDR3 coding DNA: TGTGCCAGCAGCTTACACGCGGGACAGGGTTACAATGAGCAGTTCTTC. The full variable domain, rest sourced from reference TRBV7-6 and TRBJ2-1, is GAGVSQSPRYKVTKRGQDVALRCDPISGHVSLYWYRQALGQGPEFLTYFNYEAQQDKSGLPNDRFSAERPEGSISTLTIQRTEQRDSAMYRCASSLHAGQGYNEQFFGPGTRLTVL.

This clonotype has ten or more counts. The gene calls are TRBV7-6 and TRBJ2-2; D is perhaps TRBD2 (5 bases). CDR3 size: 14 residues. V was clipped by 3 bases and J by 6 bases, with 11 bases between them. Germline lookup yields CDR1 SGHVS and CDR2 FNYEAQ. CDR3 nucleotide sequence: TGTGCCAGCAGCTTCTTAGCGTTGTCCGGGGAGCTGTTTTTT. Its protein product is CASSFLALSGELFF.

The V and J genes are TRBV19 and TRBJ2-1; D may match TRBD1 or TRBD2 (5 bases each). The germline V gene has CDR1 LNHDA and CDR2 SQIVND (reference sequence). The ends were cut back, 0 bases at V and 2 bases at J, with 14 bases in the middle. The CDR3 runs 17 residues. The CDR3 DNA sequence: TGTGCCAGTAGTATAGACCCGAGGGGATTTACCTACAATGAGCAGTTCTTC. Protein product: CASSIDPRGFTYNEQFF.

This clonotype was seen repeatedly, ten times or more. This chain links TRBV11-2 with TRBJ1-1, with D unresolved. The length of the CDR3 is 14 residues. CDR1 is SGHAT, CDR2 FQNNGV, per germline. V was shortened by 3 bases and J by 4 bases, with 12 bases between the two germline ends. This CDR3 reads CASSFMSRATEAFF. CDR3 DNA sequence: TGTGCCAGCAGCTTTATGTCCCGGGCCACTGAAGCTTTCTTT.

The chain links TRBV7-2 to TRBJ1-2, with D unclear. The germline gives CDR1 SGHTA, CDR2 FQGNSA. Between the trimmed V and J ends, which lost 0 bases and 13 bases, there was a span of 12 bases. CDR3 length equals 12 residues. This chain's CDR3 is CASSLALGRPTF. CDR3 nucleotides: TGTGCCAGCAGCTTAGCCCTAGGCAGACCCACCTTC.

The J gene is TRBJ2-2, the V gene TRBV4-3, with 7 bases fitting TRBD1. The CDR3 has 17 residues. Germline V lookup: CDR1 LGHNA, CDR2 YSLEER. Unmatched junction bases numbered 13, after V lost 4 bases and J lost 5 bases. The CDR3: CASSPRAGTEGTGELFF. DNA for the CDR3: TGCGCCAGCAGCCCCAGAGCCGGGACAGAGGGTACCGGGGAGCTGTTTTTT.

The chain joins TRBV4-1 to TRBJ1-1; D unresolved. This CDR3 is 13 amino acids long. Trimming pared 1 base from V and 5 bases from J, leaving 8 bases between. Germline CDR1 and CDR2: MGHRA and YSYEKL. CDR3 DNA sequence: TGCGCCAGCAGCCAAGGTGTTCGAACTGAAGCTTTCTTT. It is translated as CASSQGVRTEAFF.

The chain employs TRBV27 and TRBJ2-7; 8 positions agree with TRBD1. This CDR3 contains 15 residues. Trimming removed 6 bases from V and 0 bases from J; junction bases left unmatched: 7. Per the germline V gene, CDR1 is MNHEY and CDR2 is SMNVEV (reference sequence). For the CDR3, the DNA is TGTGCCAGCAGACTCGTCGGGACAGGCTCCTACGAGCAGTACTTC. It specifies CASRLVGTGSYEQYF.

The chain joins TRBV4-1 to TRBJ1-4; TRBD1 might be the D (5 bases). The CDR3 is 16 residues long. Germline V gene data show CDR1 as MGHRA and CDR2 as YSYEKL. V lost 1 base and J 0 bases, leaving 9 bases between the germline ends. CDR3 sequence reads: CASSQVKGTTNEKLFF. The CDR3 DNA reads as TGCGCCAGCAGCCAAGTTAAGGGGACAACTAATGAAAAACTGTTTTTT.

V is TRBV24-1 and J is TRBJ2-2; D remains ambiguous. CDR1 and CDR2 (germline): KGHDR, SFDVKD. V lost 1 base and J lost 7, with 6 bases in between. The CDR3 is made up of 13 amino acids. The CDR3 region is CATSDLTDGELFF. DNA of the CDR3: TGTGCCACCAGTGATTTAACCGACGGGGAGCTGTTTTTT.

This clonotype was found a few times. This sequence joins TRBV7-2 and TRBJ2-4; D possibly matches TRBD1 or TRBD2 (5 bases each). Trimming shortened V by 4 bases and J by 12 bases, and 16 bases separated the two germline ends. CDR1 and CDR2 from the germline V gene are SGHTA and FQGNSA. This CDR3 comprises 13 residues. CDR3 loop: CASSSNPRDHQYF. CDR3 bases: TGTGCCAGCAGCTCAAACCCCCGGGACCATCAGTACTTC. The entire variable domain, with the rest obtained from reference TRBV7-2 and TRBJ2-4, is as follows: GAGVSQSPSNKVTEKGKDVELRCDPISGHTALYWYRQSLGQGLEFLIYFQGNSAPDKSGLPSDRFSAERTGGSVSTLTIQRTQQEDSAVYLCASSSNPRDHQYFGAGTRLSVL.

V is TRBV7-8 and J is TRBJ2-3, with no clear D. Per germline, CDR1 SGHVS and CDR2 FQNEAQ. The CDR3 consists of 19 residues. The ends were cut back, 1 base at V and 4 bases at J, with 24 bases in the middle. CDR3 sequence reads: CASSLEVVVPTSVADTQYF. Here the CDR3 DNA reads TGTGCCAGCAGCTTAGAAGTTGTGGTGCCTACCTCCGTCGCAGATACGCAGTATTTT.

The chain recombines TRBV5-4 with TRBJ1-5, with D uncertain. Per germline, CDR1 SGHNT and CDR2 YYREEE (reference sequence). V lost 2 bases and J lost 4, with 10 bases in between. CDR3 size: 14 residues. CDR3 region: CASSLSGENQPQHF. As DNA, the CDR3 is TGTGCCAGCAGCTTAAGTGGGGAAAATCAGCCCCAGCATTTT.

The V gene is TRBV4-1, the J gene TRBJ2-1, with 11 nucleotides matching TRBD1. Germline loops: CDR1 MGHRA, CDR2 YSYEKL. The CDR3 extends over 18 amino acids. The J segment lost 8 bases and the V segment lost 1 base, leaving 13 bases of the junction unmatched. This CDR3 is CASSQVLRGQGAPDEQFF. Written as DNA, the CDR3 is TGCGCCAGCAGCCAAGTTTTAAGAGGACAGGGGGCGCCGGATGAGCAGTTCTTC.